The 25 T cell receptor beta chains below were found in one sample sequenced in a study of cytomegalovirus exposure and HLA in healthy donors. Sequenced by immunoSEQ multiplex PCR; TCRdb stores in-frame clones only, minus some. The sample has over 200,000 clones; 87% are singletons. The sample was PBMCs. These receptor sequences come from a woman aged 18-29 years in good health and CMV-seropositive.

The genes are TRBV12-5 and TRBJ1-3; the D gene is possibly TRBD1 (6 bases). Per germline, CDR1 LGHNT and CDR2 FRNRAP. With 5 bases removed from V and 4 bases from J, the gap between germline ends came to 12 bases. This CDR3 is built from 14 residues. The DNA for the CDR3 is TGTGCTAGTGGTCCGGGGACAATAGGAAACACCATATATTTT. This codes for CASGPGTIGNTIYF.

The chain links TRBV11-2 to TRBJ2-1, with 9 bases aligning to TRBD1. The length of the CDR3 is 14 residues. Germline CDR1 is SGHAT and CDR2 is FQNNGV. Trimming at V came to 5 bases and at J to 6 bases, leaving 5 bases not matched to a gene. CDR3 in amino acids: CASSLGTGINEQFF. The CDR3 DNA is TGTGCCAGCAGCCTAGGGACAGGGATCAATGAGCAGTTCTTC.

The chain is built from TRBV30 and TRBJ2-5; D may be TRBD2 (5 bases). Trimming left V 5 bases short and J 7 bases short, with 17 bases between. The CDR3 is made up of 13 amino acids. CDR1 is GTSNPN, CDR2 SVGIG, per germline (reference sequence). The CDR3 coding sequence is TGTGCCTGGTTCTCGGGAAGGTCGAGGACCCAGTACTTC. Translation gives CAWFSGRSRTQYF.

The V gene is TRBV30, the J gene TRBJ1-2; 8 positions agree with TRBD1. The CDR3 has 13 amino acids. V shed 7 bases, J shed 1 base, and the junction held 5 bases outside the gene matches. Germline lookup yields CDR1 GTSNPN and CDR2 SVGIG (reference sequence). As DNA, the CDR3 is TGTGCCTTGAGGACAGGGCTTAACTATGGCTACACCTTC. Translated, it gives CALRTGLNYGYTF.

The chain employs TRBV4-1 and TRBJ2-1; 11 nucleotides agree with TRBD2. The trim removed 7 bases at V and 3 bases at J, leaving 8 bases unmatched. CDR3 size: 16 residues. Germline-derived CDR1 and CDR2 are MGHRA and YSYEKL. CDR3 residues: CASNLLAGASYNEQFF. The DNA of the CDR3 is TGCGCCAGCAACCTACTAGCGGGAGCAAGCTACAATGAGCAGTTCTTC.

For the CDR3, the DNA is TGTGCCAGCTCGATAGGTAGCGTGAATCAGCCCCAGCATTTT. Amino acid sequence: CASSIGSVNQPQHF. This chain links TRBV6-1 with TRBJ1-5; no firm D call. This CDR3 is 14 amino acids long. Between the trimmed V and J ends, which lost 8 bases and 4 bases, there was a span of 15 bases. CDR1 is MNHNS and CDR2 is SASEGT in the germline V gene.

The rearrangement links TRBV28 to TRBJ1-1; TRBD1 might be the D (5 bases). Trimming stripped 5 bases from V and 10 bases from J, with 17 bases between. The CDR3 runs 13 residues. Germline CDR1 is MDHEN and CDR2 is SYDVKM. CDR3 in amino acids: CASSGDRFQGAFF. The DNA of the CDR3 is TGTGCCAGCAGTGGCGACCGGTTTCAGGGAGCTTTCTTT.

This rearrangement joins TRBV5-4 to TRBJ2-3; D remains ambiguous. The V and J ends lost 4 bases and 5 bases respectively, with 14 bases between them. The CDR3 loop spans 14 amino acids. In germline, CDR1 is SGHNT, CDR2 YYREEE (reference sequence). CDR3 bases: TGTGCCAGCAGCCTGAGACTCGCGAGAGATACGCAGTATTTT. As protein: CASSLRLARDTQYF.

The rearrangement uses TRBV27 and TRBJ2-1; no clear D gene. This CDR3 has 14 residues. V dropped 7 bases and J dropped 3 bases, with 13 bases sitting between them. CDR1 is MNHEY and CDR2 is SMNVEV in the germline V gene (reference sequence). This chain's CDR3 is CASTRPDFYNEQFF. The CDR3 nucleotides are TGTGCCAGCACCCGACCAGACTTCTACAATGAGCAGTTCTTC.

The chain couples TRBV2 to TRBJ1-1; 10 positions agree with TRBD1. Germline loops: CDR1 SNHLY, CDR2 FYNNEI. CDR3 length: 15 amino acids. J gave up 1 base and V 6 bases, and 5 bases lay outside the gene matches. This CDR3 is CASRTGGAPNTEAFF. In nucleotides, the CDR3 is TGTGCCAGCAGGACAGGGGGCGCCCCGAACACTGAAGCTTTCTTT.

The chain is built from TRBV6-6 and TRBJ2-7; 10 nucleotides align to TRBD1. Germline V CDR1 and CDR2: MNHNY, SVGAGI (reference sequence). The CDR3 is 15 amino acids. V was pared by 6 bases and J by 5 bases, with 10 bases of the junction left unmatched. The CDR3 is CASSKPGTGAHEQYF. The CDR3 DNA is TGTGCCAGCAGCAAACCCGGGACAGGGGCCCACGAGCAGTACTTC.

The gene calls are TRBV6-1 and TRBJ2-7; D gene uncertain. CDR3 length: 12 amino acids. V shed 6 bases and J shed 4 bases, with 10 bases lying between them. In germline, CDR1 is MNHNS, CDR2 SASEGT. The CDR3 DNA follows: TGTGCCAGCAGGGGCCCTACTTACGAGCAGTACTTC. This gives the protein CASRGPTYEQYF.

The V call is TRBV5-1, the J call TRBJ1-1, with a tentative D call TRBD1 (5 bases). V lost 5 bases and J lost 1, with 24 bases in between. CDR1 is SGHRS and CDR2 is YFSETQ in the germline V gene. There are 18 residues in the CDR3. CDR3 residues: CASRRTGGFVGENTEAFF. In nucleotides, the CDR3 is TGCGCCAGCAGGAGGACCGGGGGATTTGTCGGGGAGAACACTGAAGCTTTCTTT.

This chain joins TRBV2 and TRBJ2-1, with 13 bases fitting TRBD2. The germline CDR1 and CDR2 sequences are SNHLY and FYNNEI. J gave up 7 bases and V 6 bases, and 6 bases lay outside the gene matches. The CDR3 length is 15 residues. The CDR3 here is CASRWGLAGLNEQFF. The CDR3 DNA reads TGTGCCAGCAGGTGGGGACTAGCGGGATTAAATGAGCAGTTCTTC.

The chain carries TRBV7-2 and TRBJ1-3; 10 nucleotides line up with TRBD1. This CDR3 contains 15 residues. After removal of 5 bases from V and 4 bases from J, the junction contained 5 bases not matched to a gene. Germline CDR1 is SGHTA and CDR2 is FQGNSA. The CDR3 sequence is CASSLGTGAGNTIYF. Here the CDR3 DNA reads TGTGCCAGCAGCCTCGGGACAGGGGCAGGAAACACCATATATTTT.

This clone was seen a single time. V usage is TRBV5-1 and J usage is TRBJ2-2, with D possibly matching TRBD2 (6 bases). This CDR3 is 14 amino acids long. Germline V CDR1 and CDR2: SGHRS, YFSETQ. V was clipped by 5 bases and J by 1 base, with 9 bases between them. The CDR3 sequence is CASREGLNTGELFF. The CDR3 DNA is TGCGCCAGCAGGGAGGGATTGAACACCGGGGAGCTGTTTTTT.

This chain links TRBV19 with TRBJ1-2; TRBD1 matches 8 bases. The CDR3 loop spans 16 amino acids. Germline V CDR1 and CDR2: LNHDA, SQIVND (reference sequence). The J segment lost 4 bases and the V segment lost 6 bases, leaving 13 bases of the junction unmatched. The CDR3 protein is CASSRWTGLLGYGYTF. In DNA form, the CDR3 reads TGTGCCAGTAGCAGATGGACAGGGCTACTCGGCTATGGCTACACCTTC. Filled out from reference TRBV19 and TRBJ1-2, the complete variable domain reads DGGITQSPKYLFRKEGQNVTLSCEQNLNHDAMYWYRQDPGQGLRLIYYSQIVNDFQKGDIAEGYSVSREKKESFPLTVTSAQKNPTAFYLCASSRWTGLLGYGYTFGSGTRLTVV.

The chain uses TRBV9 and TRBJ2-7, with 8 positions matching TRBD1. With V trimmed by 3 bases and J by 1 base, 6 bases remained unmatched. The CDR3 extends over 15 amino acids. Germline CDR1 and CDR2: SGDLS and YYNGEE. The CDR3 bases are TGTGCCAGCAGCGCCGAACAGGGGGAATCCTACGAGCAGTACTTC. Protein product: CASSAEQGESYEQYF.

The V call is TRBV10-2, the J call TRBJ2-7; 9 bases agree with TRBD2. Losses at the gene ends were 6 bases for V and 0 bases for J; bases not matched to a gene: 3. The CDR3 totals 14 residues. Germline V CDR1 and CDR2: WSHSY, SAAADI. CDR3 bases: TGCGCCAGCAGCTCTAGCGGGAACTCCTACGAGCAGTACTTC. Translated: CASSSSGNSYEQYF.

This chain uses TRBV5-1 with TRBJ2-3; 11 bases fit TRBD2. The germline V gene encodes CDR1 SGHRS and CDR2 YFSETQ. V dropped 2 bases and J dropped 4; count of bases not matched to a gene: 9. CDR3 length: 17 amino acids. CDR3 sequence reads: CASSLRSLAGDADTQYF. CDR3 nucleotides: TGCGCCAGCAGCTTACGGTCACTAGCGGGAGACGCAGATACGCAGTATTTT.

This clone was detected only a few times. The chain carries TRBV2 and TRBJ1-5; 8 bases map to TRBD1. Germline V gene sequence: CDR1 SNHLY, CDR2 FYNNEI. J was trimmed by 1 base and V by 4 bases; bases with no gene match: 0. The CDR3 runs 14 residues. In nucleotides, the CDR3 is TGTGCCAGCAGTGCAGGGGGCAGCAATCAGCCCCAGCATTTT. Protein product: CASSAGGSNQPQHF.

This sequence joins TRBV9 and TRBJ1-1; the D gene is possibly TRBD1 (5 bases). Per the germline V gene, CDR1 is SGDLS and CDR2 is YYNGEE. The V end lost 0 bases, the J end lost 1 base, and 10 bases lay between the germline ends. CDR3 length: 15 amino acids. The CDR3 region is CASSVEGHKNTEAFF. The CDR3 nucleotides are TGTGCCAGCAGCGTAGAGGGGCATAAGAACACTGAAGCTTTCTTT.

The chain has TRBV25-1 and TRBJ2-3; 10 bases map to TRBD1. Per germline, CDR1 MGHDK and CDR2 SYGVNS. This CDR3 has 16 residues. The trim removed 3 bases at V and 4 bases at J, leaving 7 bases unmatched. The CDR3: CASSDGGTGEPDTQYF. In DNA, the CDR3 is TGTGCCAGCAGTGATGGCGGGACAGGGGAACCAGATACGCAGTATTTT.

The CDR3 protein is CASSPPLIFGRKETQYF. CDR3 DNA: TGTGCCAGCAGTCCCCCGTTAATATTTGGGAGGAAAGAGACCCAGTACTTC. The chain links TRBV28 to TRBJ2-5; TRBD2 might be the D (6 bases). V gave up 5 bases and J gave up 3 bases, with 22 bases separating them. The length of the CDR3 is 17 residues. Germline CDR1 MDHEN, CDR2 SYDVKM.

This clone has a single count. The V gene is TRBV5-1, the J gene TRBJ2-3, with D perhaps matching TRBD2 (6 bases). The CDR3 spans 14 residues. The germline V gene encodes CDR1 SGHRS and CDR2 YFSETQ. Trimming cost V 1 base and J 3 bases, with 9 bases left between them. CDR3 sequence (DNA): TGCGCCAGCAGCTTGATGGAGGGAACAGATACGCAGTATTTT. Translating it yields CASSLMEGTDTQYF.